The 24 T cell receptor beta chains presented below share a single source sample, sequenced in a study of shared clonotypes between healthy human individuals. Produced via immunoSEQ multiplex PCR; TCRdb's table is partial and in-frame only. The table includes over a million clones, over 95% detected once. Sample: naive CD4+ T cells sorted from blood. Noted subset: CD45RA+ positively selected. These receptors all come from a man aged 25 to 40 in good health.

J is TRBJ2-1 and V is TRBV7-2, with TRBD2 matching 9 bases. V dropped 11 bases and J dropped 8; count of bases not matched to a gene: 13. The CDR3 extends over 14 amino acids. Per the germline V gene, CDR1 is SGHTA and CDR2 is FQGNSA. DNA of the CDR3: TGTGCCGGCTCTTTGGCGGGAGGGTCCCATGAGCAGTTCTTC. Translation gives CAGSLAGGSHEQFF.

V and J are TRBV6-5 and TRBJ2-7, with D possibly called TRBD1 or TRBD2 (5 bases each). Germline CDR1 is MNHEY and CDR2 is SVGAGI. Between the trimmed V and J ends, which lost 0 bases and 4 bases, there was a span of 16 bases. The CDR3 totals 16 residues. CDR3 protein: CASSYSRAGTTYEQYF. The CDR3 region has the DNA TGTGCCAGCAGTTACTCCCGCGCCGGGACCACTTACGAGCAGTACTTC.

A remark on this clone: The sample holds other DNA sequences that translate to the same CDR3. The gene calls are TRBV11-2 and TRBJ2-7; D remains ambiguous. CDR3 size: 13 residues. CDR1 and CDR2 (germline): SGHAT, FQNNGV. Trimming took 1 base from V and 2 from J, leaving 6 bases between them. This CDR3 is CASSLGQTYEQYF. CDR3 coding DNA: TGTGCCAGCAGCTTAGGGCAGACCTACGAGCAGTACTTC.

The chain combines TRBV29-1 with TRBJ2-5; 8 bases map to TRBD1. Per germline, CDR1 SQVTM and CDR2 ANQGSEA. V shed 7 bases and J 1 base; nucleotides not matched to a gene: 5. This CDR3 has 13 residues. CDR3 nucleotide sequence: TGCAGCGAAAGGACAGGGAGCCAAGAGACCCAGTACTTC. This encodes CSERTGSQETQYF.

The chain couples TRBV6-6 to TRBJ2-2; D not certain. V gave up 4 bases and J gave up 4 bases, with 7 bases separating them. The germline CDR1 and CDR2 sequences are MNHNY and SVGAGI (reference sequence). CDR3 length equals 13 residues. The CDR3 DNA reads as TGTGCCAGCAGTTCAGAAGGCACCGGGGAGCTGTTTTTT. Translation gives CASSSEGTGELFF.

The gene calls are TRBV4-3 and TRBJ1-4; tentatively, D is TRBD1 (6 bases). Germline V gene lookup returns CDR1 LGHNA and CDR2 YSLEER. This CDR3 comprises 14 residues. Trimming took 1 base from V and 6 from J, leaving 9 bases between them. Here the CDR3 reads CASSQAWTDEKLFF. In nucleotides, the CDR3 is TGCGCCAGCAGCCAAGCGTGGACAGATGAAAAACTGTTTTTT.

The chain is built from TRBV2 and TRBJ2-3, with TRBD2 matching 10 bases. The CDR3 runs to 16 residues. Trimming cost V 7 bases and J 6 bases; bases outside gene matches: 13. From germline, CDR1 is SNHLY and CDR2 FYNNEI. The CDR3 region is CASTLNGLAARDTQYF. CDR3 bases: TGTGCCAGCACTCTTAATGGACTAGCGGCCAGGGATACGCAGTATTTT.

The chain is built from TRBV7-8 and TRBJ1-1; 7 positions agree with TRBD1. J gave up 1 base and V 8 bases, and 10 bases lay outside the gene matches. Germline V gene sequence: CDR1 SGHVS, CDR2 FQNEAQ. The CDR3 consists of 15 residues. This chain's CDR3 is CASQTSGTENTEAFF. The CDR3 DNA follows: TGTGCCAGCCAAACGTCCGGGACAGAGAACACTGAAGCTTTCTTT.

The rearrangement links TRBV11-2 to TRBJ2-3; D may be TRBD2 (6 bases). This CDR3 is built from 13 residues. CDR1 and CDR2 from the germline V gene are SGHAT and FQNNGV. Trimming left V 10 bases short and J 2 bases short, with 13 bases between. The CDR3 loop reads CATTEGSTDTQYF. CDR3 in DNA: TGTGCCACCACGGAGGGGTCCACAGATACGCAGTATTTT. The full variable domain, rest sourced from reference TRBV11-2 and TRBJ2-3, is EAGVAQSPRYKIIEKRQSVAFWCNPISGHATLYWYQQILGQGPKLLIQFQNNGVVDDSQLPKDRFSAERLKGVDSTLKIQPAKLEDSAVYLCATTEGSTDTQYFGPGTRLTVL.

Points on this clone: At the DNA level, this CDR3 is encoded by other sequences in the same sample as well. The V call is TRBV11-2, the J call TRBJ2-7; 10 positions agree with TRBD1. CDR3 size: 14 residues. Germline assignment: CDR1 SGHAT and CDR2 FQNNGV. After removal of 5 bases from V and 2 bases from J, the junction contained 3 bases not matched to a gene. CDR3 sequence: CASSLGQGAYEQYF. The DNA for the CDR3 is TGTGCCAGCAGCCTTGGACAGGGGGCCTACGAGCAGTACTTC.

As for this clone: At one boundary the junction diverges from the germline segment, which might be a read error. This chain links TRBV7-7 with TRBJ2-5; maybe TRBD1 (6 bases). Germline lookup yields CDR1 SSHAT and CDR2 FNYEAQ (reference sequence). The CDR3 runs to 13 residues. The CDR3 coding sequence is TGTGCTAGCAGCTTATCAGGGGCGGTGACCCAGTACTTC. It codes for CASSLSGAVTQYF.

CDR3 sequence: CASTNDLRRYNEQFF. DNA for the CDR3: TGTGCCAGCACTAACGACCTACGAAGATACAATGAGCAGTTCTTC. This rearrangement joins TRBV7-8 to TRBJ2-1; D uncertain. V shed 7 bases and J shed 4 bases, with 17 bases lying between them. In germline, CDR1 is SGHVS, CDR2 FQNEAQ. The CDR3 has 15 residues.

The J gene is TRBJ2-3, the V gene TRBV29-1; 8 nucleotides align to TRBD2. This CDR3 region has 15 residues. Per the germline V gene, CDR1 is SQVTM and CDR2 is ANQGSEA. V lost 7 bases, J lost 0 bases, and 9 bases stayed unmatched. The CDR3 coding sequence is TGCAGCGCTACGCCGGTAGCGGGGAGCACAGATACGCAGTATTTT. This codes for CSATPVAGSTDTQYF.

This clone is a singleton in its sample. This rearrangement joins TRBV27 to TRBJ2-3, with D hard to call. This CDR3 has 14 residues. Trimming cost V 0 bases and J 5 bases, with 9 bases left between them. Per the germline V gene, CDR1 is MNHEY and CDR2 is SMNVEV (reference sequence). The CDR3 region is CASSLSGRRDTQYF. The CDR3, as DNA: TGTGCCAGCAGTTTATCTGGCCGGAGAGATACGCAGTATTTT.

The chain employs TRBV29-1 and TRBJ1-3; unclear D gene. The CDR3 loop spans 13 amino acids. Germline V CDR1 and CDR2: SQVTM, ANQGSEA. The V and J ends lost 5 bases and 0 bases respectively, with 8 bases between them. CDR3 DNA sequence: TGCAGCGTTTCACTGAGCTCTGGAAACACCATATATTTT. This translates into CSVSLSSGNTIYF. Using reference TRBV29-1 and TRBJ1-3 for the parts outside the CDR3, the full variable domain is SAVISQKPSRDICQRGTSLTIQCQVDSQVTMMFWYRQQPGQSLTLIATANQGSEATYESGFVIDKFPISRPNLTFSTLTVSNMSPEDSSIYLCSVSLSSGNTIYFGEGSWLTVV.

The chain links TRBV5-1 to TRBJ1-2; D gene uncertain. There are 13 residues in the CDR3. Looked up from germline, CDR1 is SGHRS and CDR2 is YFSETQ. V lost 2 bases and J 8 bases, leaving 13 bases between the germline ends. The CDR3 DNA is TGCGCCAGCAGCTTCTCGTTGGCAAACGGCTACACCTTC. Translated, it gives CASSFSLANGYTF.

The CDR3 DNA reads TGTGCCTGGAGCCATAAGCCTGGGACAATTCAGCCCCAGCATTTT. Translation: CAWSHKPGTIQPQHF. The chain couples TRBV30 to TRBJ1-5; D possibly corresponds to TRBD1 (6 bases). Trimming left V 3 bases short and J 6 bases short, with 18 bases between. There are 15 residues in the CDR3. Germline values: CDR1 GTSNPN, CDR2 SVGIG (reference sequence). Using reference TRBV30 and TRBJ1-5 for the parts outside the CDR3, the full variable domain is SQTIHQWPATLVQPVGSPLSLECTVEGTSNPNLYWYRQAAGRGLQLLFYSVGIGQISSEVPQNLSASRPQDRQFILSSKKLLLSDSGFYLCAWSHKPGTIQPQHFGDGTRLSIL.

The V and J genes are TRBV11-2 and TRBJ1-3; D not resolved. Germline V lookup: CDR1 SGHAT, CDR2 FQNNGV. Between the trimmed V and J ends, which lost 5 bases and 0 bases, there was a span of 11 bases. This CDR3 has 15 amino acids. The CDR3 region is CASSPTASSGNTIYF. The CDR3 DNA reads as TGTGCCAGCAGCCCCACCGCCAGCTCTGGAAACACCATATATTTT. Variable domain in full (rest from reference TRBV11-2 and TRBJ1-3): EAGVAQSPRYKIIEKRQSVAFWCNPISGHATLYWYQQILGQGPKLLIQFQNNGVVDDSQLPKDRFSAERLKGVDSTLKIQPAKLEDSAVYLCASSPTASSGNTIYFGEGSWLTVV.

V gene TRBV13 combines with J gene TRBJ2-7; D call uncertain. The CDR3 has 15 residues. The ends were cut back, 0 bases at V and 2 bases at J, with 11 bases in the middle. Germline loops: CDR1 PRHDT, CDR2 FYEKMQ (reference sequence). The CDR3 sequence: CASSLGPNPTYEQYF. In nucleotides, the CDR3 is TGTGCCAGCAGCTTAGGCCCTAACCCAACCTACGAGCAGTACTTC.

This clone was seen a single time. The rearrangement uses TRBV27 and TRBJ1-2; D possibly corresponds to TRBD1 (5 bases). The CDR3 runs to 13 residues. Trimming shortened V by 2 bases and J by 4 bases, and 8 bases separated the two germline ends. Germline CDR1 and CDR2: MNHEY and SMNVEV (reference sequence). The CDR3 sequence is CASSLMQGYGYTF. CDR3 sequence (DNA): TGTGCCAGCAGTTTAATGCAGGGCTATGGCTACACCTTC.

The rearrangement joins TRBV2 to TRBJ1-2, with a possible D match to TRBD1 (6 bases). V gave up 2 bases and J gave up 1 base, with 14 bases separating them. The CDR3 is 16 amino acids. Looked up from germline, CDR1 is SNHLY and CDR2 is FYNNEI. Written as DNA, the CDR3 is TGTGCCAGCAGTGAATTTTGGCAGGGGAGTAACTATGGCTACACCTTC. Encoded protein: CASSEFWQGSNYGYTF.

V is TRBV18 and J is TRBJ2-1; the match to TRBD2 covers 14 bases. CDR1 KGHSH and CDR2 LQKENI come from the germline V gene. Trimming cost V 2 bases and J 4 bases; bases outside gene matches: 1. The CDR3 has 16 residues. The CDR3 DNA reads TGTGCCAGCTCACCAGGACTAGCGGGAGGATACAATGAGCAGTTCTTC. Translating gives CASSPGLAGGYNEQFF.

The gene calls are TRBV29-1 and TRBJ2-1; D might be TRBD2 (6 bases). V was clipped by 0 bases and J by 0 bases, with 27 bases between them. CDR3 length: 21 residues. Germline loops: CDR1 SQVTM, CDR2 ANQGSEA. Written as DNA, the CDR3 is TGCAGCGTTGAAGATCTTCTTTCGGGGCGGGGTGGGCCTAGCTCCTACAATGAGCAGTTCTTC. This gives the protein CSVEDLLSGRGGPSSYNEQFF.

This chain connects TRBV10-3 to TRBJ2-1; D is possibly TRBD1 or TRBD2 (6 bases each). The CDR3 sequence is 13 residues long. V lost 8 bases and J 7 bases, leaving 15 bases between the germline ends. Looked up from germline, CDR1 is ENHRY and CDR2 is SYGVKD. CDR3: CAIAPGAGNEQFF. CDR3 nucleotide sequence: TGTGCCATCGCCCCGGGGGCGGGAAATGAGCAGTTCTTC.